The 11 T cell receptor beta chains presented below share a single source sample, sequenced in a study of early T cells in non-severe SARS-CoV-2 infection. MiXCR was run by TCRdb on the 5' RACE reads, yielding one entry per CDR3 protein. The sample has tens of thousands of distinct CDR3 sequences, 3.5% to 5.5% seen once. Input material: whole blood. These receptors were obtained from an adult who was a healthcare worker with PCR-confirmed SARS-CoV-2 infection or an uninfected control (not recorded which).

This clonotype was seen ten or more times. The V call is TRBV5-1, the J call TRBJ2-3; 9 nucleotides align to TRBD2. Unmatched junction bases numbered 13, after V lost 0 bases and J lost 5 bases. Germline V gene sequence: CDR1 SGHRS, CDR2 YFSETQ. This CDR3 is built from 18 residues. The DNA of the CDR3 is TGCGCCAGCAGCTTGGTGGCTAGCGGGAACCCCCCGGGAGATACGCAGTATTTT. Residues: CASSLVASGNPPGDTQYF.

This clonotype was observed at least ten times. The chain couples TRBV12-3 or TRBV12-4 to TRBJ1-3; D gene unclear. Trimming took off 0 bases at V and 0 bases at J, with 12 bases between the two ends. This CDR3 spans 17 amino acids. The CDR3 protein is CASSLALSASSGNTIYF. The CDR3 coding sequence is TGTGCCAGCAGTTTAGCCTTGAGCGCAAGCTCTGGAAACACCATATATTTT.

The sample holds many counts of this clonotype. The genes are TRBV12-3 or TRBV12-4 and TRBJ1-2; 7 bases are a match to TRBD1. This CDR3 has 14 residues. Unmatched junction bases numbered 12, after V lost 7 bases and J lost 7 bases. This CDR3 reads CASTLGAGQSGYTF. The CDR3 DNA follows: TGTGCCAGCACCCTGGGCGCGGGACAGAGTGGCTACACCTTC.

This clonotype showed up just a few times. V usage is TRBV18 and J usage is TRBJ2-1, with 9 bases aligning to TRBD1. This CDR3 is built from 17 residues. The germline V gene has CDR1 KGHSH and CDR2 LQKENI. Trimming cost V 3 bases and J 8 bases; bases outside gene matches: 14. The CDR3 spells CASSPDAPGQGLHEQFF. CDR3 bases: TGTGCCAGCTCACCCGACGCCCCGGGACAGGGTCTGCATGAGCAGTTCTTC.

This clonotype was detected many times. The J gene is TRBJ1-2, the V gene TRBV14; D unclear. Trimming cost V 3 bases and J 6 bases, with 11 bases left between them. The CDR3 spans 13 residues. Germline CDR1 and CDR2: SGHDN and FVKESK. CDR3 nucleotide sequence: TGTGCCAGCAGCCAGAGTCGTGGGGATGGCTACACCTTC. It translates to CASSQSRGDGYTF.

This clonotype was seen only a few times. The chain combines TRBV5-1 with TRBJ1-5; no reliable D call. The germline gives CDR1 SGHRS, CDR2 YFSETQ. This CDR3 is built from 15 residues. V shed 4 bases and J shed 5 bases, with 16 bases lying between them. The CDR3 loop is CASSPGLGSHQPQHF. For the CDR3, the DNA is TGCGCCAGCAGCCCAGGACTAGGGAGCCATCAGCCCCAGCATTTT. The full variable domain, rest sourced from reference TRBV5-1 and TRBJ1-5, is KAGVTQTPRYLIKTRGQQVTLSCSPISGHRSVSWYQQTPGQGLQFLFEYFSETQRNKGNFPGRFSGRQFSNSRSEMNVSTLELGDSALYLCASSPGLGSHQPQHFGDGTRLSIL.

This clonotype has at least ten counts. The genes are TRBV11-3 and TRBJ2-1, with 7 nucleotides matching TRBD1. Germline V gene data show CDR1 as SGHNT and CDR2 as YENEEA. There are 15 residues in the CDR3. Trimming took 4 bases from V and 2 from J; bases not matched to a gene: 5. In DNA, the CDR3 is TGTGCCAGCAGCTCAAACAGGGGAACCTACAATGAGCAGTTCTTC. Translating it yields CASSSNRGTYNEQFF. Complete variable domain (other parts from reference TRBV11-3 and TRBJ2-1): EAGVVQSPRYKIIEKKQPVAFWCNPISGHNTLYWYLQNLGQGPELLIRYENEEAVDDSQLPKDRFSAERLKGVDSTLKIQPAELGDSAVYLCASSSNRGTYNEQFFGPGTRLTVL.

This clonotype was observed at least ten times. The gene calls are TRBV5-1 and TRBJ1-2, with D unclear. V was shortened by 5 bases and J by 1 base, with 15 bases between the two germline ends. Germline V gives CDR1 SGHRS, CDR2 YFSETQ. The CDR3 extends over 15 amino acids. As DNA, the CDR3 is TGCGCCAGCAGATCACAGCCAGTGAATAACTATGGCTACACCTTC. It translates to CASRSQPVNNYGYTF.

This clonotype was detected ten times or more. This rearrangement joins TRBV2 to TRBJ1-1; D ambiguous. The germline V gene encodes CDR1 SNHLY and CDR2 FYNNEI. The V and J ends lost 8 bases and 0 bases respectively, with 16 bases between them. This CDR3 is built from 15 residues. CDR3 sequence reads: CASERADTMNTEAFF. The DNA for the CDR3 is TGTGCCAGCGAACGGGCCGACACGATGAACACTGAAGCTTTCTTT. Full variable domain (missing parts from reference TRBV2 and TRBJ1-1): EPEVTQTPSHQVTQMGQEVILRCVPISNHLYFYWYRQILGQKVEFLVSFYNNEISEKSEIFDDQFSVERPDGSNFTLKIRSTKLEDSAMYFCASERADTMNTEAFFGQGTRLTVV.

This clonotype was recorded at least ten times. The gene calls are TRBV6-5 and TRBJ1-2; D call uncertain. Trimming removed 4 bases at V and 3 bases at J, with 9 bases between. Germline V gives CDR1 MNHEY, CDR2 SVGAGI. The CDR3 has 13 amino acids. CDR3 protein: CASSSDGYYGYTF. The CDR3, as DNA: TGTGCCAGCAGTTCTGACGGATACTATGGCTACACCTTC.

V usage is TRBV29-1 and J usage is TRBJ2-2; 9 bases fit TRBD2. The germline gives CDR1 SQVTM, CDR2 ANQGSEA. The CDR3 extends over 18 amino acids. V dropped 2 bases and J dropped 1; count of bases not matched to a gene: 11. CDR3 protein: CSVERASGVLGNTGELFF. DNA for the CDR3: TGCAGCGTTGAAAGGGCTAGCGGGGTTCTCGGGAACACCGGGGAGCTGTTTTTT.